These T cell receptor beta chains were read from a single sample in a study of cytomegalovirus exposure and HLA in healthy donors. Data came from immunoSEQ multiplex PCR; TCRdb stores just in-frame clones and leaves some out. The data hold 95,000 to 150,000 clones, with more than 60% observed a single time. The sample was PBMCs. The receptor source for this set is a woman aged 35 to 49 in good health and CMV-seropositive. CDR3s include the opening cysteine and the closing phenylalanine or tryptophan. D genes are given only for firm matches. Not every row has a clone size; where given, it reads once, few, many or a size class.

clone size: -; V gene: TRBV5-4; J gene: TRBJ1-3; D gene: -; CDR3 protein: CASSLAGQVGNTIYF; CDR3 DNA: TGTGCCAGCAGCTTGGCAGGTCAAGTTGGAAACACCATATATTTT
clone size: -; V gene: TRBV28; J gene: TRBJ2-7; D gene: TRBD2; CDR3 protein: CASSGYTSGRGYEQYF; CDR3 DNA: TGTGCCAGCAGTGGATATACTAGCGGGAGGGGCTACGAGCAGTACTTC
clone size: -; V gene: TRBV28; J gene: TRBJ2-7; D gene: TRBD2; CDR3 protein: CASRTVRRSGLAGDIYEQYF; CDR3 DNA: TGTGCCAGCAGAACAGTCAGGCGATCTGGACTAGCGGGAGATATCTACGAGCAGTACTTC
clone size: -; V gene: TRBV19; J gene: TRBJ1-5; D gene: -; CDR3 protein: CASSPFYPHRQPQHF; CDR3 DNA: TGTGCCAGTAGTCCCTTCTATCCCCACAGGCAGCCCCAGCATTTT
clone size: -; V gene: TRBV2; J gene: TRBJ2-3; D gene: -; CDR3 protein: CASSEGGVIGYF; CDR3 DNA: TGTGCCAGCAGTGAAGGCGGGGTAATAGGGTATTTT
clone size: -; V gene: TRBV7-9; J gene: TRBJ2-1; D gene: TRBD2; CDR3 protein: CASRRGGGGAEQFF; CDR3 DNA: TGTGCCAGCAGGAGGGGTGGCGGGGGGGCTGAGCAGTTCTTC
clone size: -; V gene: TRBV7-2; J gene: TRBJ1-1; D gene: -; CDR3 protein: CASSAGGQASTEAFF; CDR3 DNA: TGTGCCAGCAGCGCTGGAGGGCAGGCTAGTACTGAAGCTTTCTTT
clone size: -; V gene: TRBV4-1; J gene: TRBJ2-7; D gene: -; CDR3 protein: CASSQDYRAAYEQYF; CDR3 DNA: TGCGCCAGCAGCCAAGATTACAGGGCGGCGTACGAGCAGTACTTC
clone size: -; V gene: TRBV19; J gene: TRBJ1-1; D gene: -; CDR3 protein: CASSTQVNTEAFF; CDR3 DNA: TGTGCCAGTAGTACACAGGTGAACACTGAAGCTTTCTTT
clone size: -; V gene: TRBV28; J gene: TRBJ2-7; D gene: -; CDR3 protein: CASSLPHYEQYF; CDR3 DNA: TGTGCCAGCAGTTTACCCCACTACGAGCAGTACTTC
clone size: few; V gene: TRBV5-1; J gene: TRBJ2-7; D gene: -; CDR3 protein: CASSLERDEQYF; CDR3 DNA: TGCGCCAGCAGCTTGGAACGCGACGAGCAGTACTTC
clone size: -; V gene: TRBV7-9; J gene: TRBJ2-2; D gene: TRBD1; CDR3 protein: CASSRTGWDTGELFF; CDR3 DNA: TGTGCCAGCAGCCGGACAGGGTGGGACACCGGGGAGCTGTTTTTT
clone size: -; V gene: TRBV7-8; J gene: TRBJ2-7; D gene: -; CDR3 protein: CASSLRSQWHEQYF; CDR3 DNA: TGTGCCAGCAGCTTACGATCCCAGTGGCACGAGCAGTACTTC
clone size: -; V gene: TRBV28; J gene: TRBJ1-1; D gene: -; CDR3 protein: CASRPQHTEAFF; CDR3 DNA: TGTGCCAGCAGACCACAGCACACTGAAGCTTTCTTT
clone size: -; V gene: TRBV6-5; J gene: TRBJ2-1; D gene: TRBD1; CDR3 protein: CASTATGGAVNEQFF; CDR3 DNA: TGTGCCAGCACCGCGACAGGGGGTGCCGTTAATGAGCAGTTCTTC
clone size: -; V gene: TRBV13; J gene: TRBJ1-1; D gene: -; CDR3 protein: CASSLRPGEGNTEAFF; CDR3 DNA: TGTGCCAGCAGCTTAAGGCCGGGAGAGGGGAACACTGAAGCTTTCTTT
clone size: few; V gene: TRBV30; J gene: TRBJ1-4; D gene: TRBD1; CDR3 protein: CAWSPTGIGEKLFF; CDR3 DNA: TGTGCCTGGAGCCCGACAGGGATCGGTGAAAAACTGTTTTTT
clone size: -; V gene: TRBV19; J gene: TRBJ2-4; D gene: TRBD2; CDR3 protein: CASGTGTSGGTVYF; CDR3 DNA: TGTGCCAGTGGGACCGGGACTAGCGGGGGGACAGTTTACTTC
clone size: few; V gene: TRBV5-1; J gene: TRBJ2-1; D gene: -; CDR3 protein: CASYRAIGDNEQFF; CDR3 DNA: TGCGCCAGCTACAGGGCTATCGGGGACAATGAGCAGTTCTTC
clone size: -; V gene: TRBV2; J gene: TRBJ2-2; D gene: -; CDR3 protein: CASSLKNTGELFF; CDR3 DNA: TGTGCCAGCAGTCTAAAGAACACCGGGGAGCTGTTTTTT
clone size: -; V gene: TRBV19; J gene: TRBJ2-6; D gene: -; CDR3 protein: CASSSQVSGANVLTF; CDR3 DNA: TGTGCCAGTAGTTCACAGGTATCTGGGGCCAACGTCCTGACTTTC
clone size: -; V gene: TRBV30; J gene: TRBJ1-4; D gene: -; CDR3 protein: CAWSVQGDEKLFF; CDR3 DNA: TGTGCCTGGAGTGTACAGGGCGATGAAAAACTGTTTTTT
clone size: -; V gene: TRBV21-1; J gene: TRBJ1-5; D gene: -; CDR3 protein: CASSYPGQGSQPQHF; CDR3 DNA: TGTGCCAGCAGCTACCCGGGACAGGGATCTCAGCCCCAGCATTTT
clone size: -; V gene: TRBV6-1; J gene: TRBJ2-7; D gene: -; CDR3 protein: CASSLKEGGPYEQYF; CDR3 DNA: TGTGCCAGCAGTCTCAAAGAGGGGGGGCCCTACGAGCAGTACTTC
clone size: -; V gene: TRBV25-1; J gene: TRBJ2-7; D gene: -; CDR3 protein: CASSEGASREQYF; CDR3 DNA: TGTGCCAGCAGTGAAGGGGCCAGTCGCGAGCAGTACTTC
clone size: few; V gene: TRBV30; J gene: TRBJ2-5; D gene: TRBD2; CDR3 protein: CACPPPGGPFDQETQYF; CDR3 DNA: TGTGCCTGTCCGCCCCCGGGGGGGCCCTTCGACCAAGAGACCCAGTACTTC
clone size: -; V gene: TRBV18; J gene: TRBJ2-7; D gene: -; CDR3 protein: CASSPPGFPYEQYF; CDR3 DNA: TGTGCCAGCTCACCACCCGGGTTTCCCTACGAGCAGTACTTC
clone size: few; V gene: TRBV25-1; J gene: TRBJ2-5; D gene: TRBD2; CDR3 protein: CASSELVGLGGQETQYF; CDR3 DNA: TGTGCCAGCAGTGAATTGGTGGGACTAGGGGGCCAAGAGACCCAGTACTTC
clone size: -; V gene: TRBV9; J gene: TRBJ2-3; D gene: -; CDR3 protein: CASSGPRGRSGTDTQYF; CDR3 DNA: TGTGCCAGCAGCGGTCCCAGGGGCCGCTCGGGCACAGATACGCAGTATTTT
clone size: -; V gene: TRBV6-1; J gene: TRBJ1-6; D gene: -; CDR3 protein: CASSEAVRLRSSPLHF; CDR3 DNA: TGTGCCAGCAGTGAAGCGGTGCGGCTCAGAAGTTCACCCCTCCACTTT
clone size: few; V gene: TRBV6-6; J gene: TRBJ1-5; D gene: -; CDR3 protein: CASSYSTGGEWQPQHF; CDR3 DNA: TGTGCCAGCAGTTACTCGACCGGCGGGGAATGGCAGCCCCAGCATTTT
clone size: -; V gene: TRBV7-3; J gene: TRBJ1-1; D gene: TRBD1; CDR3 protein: CASSLGDRGTTMNTEAFF; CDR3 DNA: TGTGCCAGCAGCTTAGGGGACAGGGGGACTACCATGAACACTGAAGCTTTCTTT
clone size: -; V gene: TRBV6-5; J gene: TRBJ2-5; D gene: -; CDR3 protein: CASSYGGQRGQETQYF; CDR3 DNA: TGTGCCAGCAGTTACGGGGGACAGCGGGGGCAAGAGACCCAGTACTTC
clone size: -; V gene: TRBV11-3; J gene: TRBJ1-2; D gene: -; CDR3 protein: CASSPGKGGYTF; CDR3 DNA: TGTGCCAGCAGCCCAGGAAAAGGTGGCTACACCTTC
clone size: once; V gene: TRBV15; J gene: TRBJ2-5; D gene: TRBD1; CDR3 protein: CATSRDGTGLLREQYF; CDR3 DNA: TGTGCCACCAGCAGAGATGGGACAGGGTTGTTGCGAGAGCAGTACTTC
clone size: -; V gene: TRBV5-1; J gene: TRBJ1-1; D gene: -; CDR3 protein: CASTSSGAEAFF; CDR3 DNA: TGCGCCAGCACCTCTTCAGGGGCTGAAGCTTTCTTT
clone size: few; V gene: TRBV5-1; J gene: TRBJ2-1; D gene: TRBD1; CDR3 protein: CASRQGTGVNEQFF; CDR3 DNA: TGCGCCAGCAGACAAGGGACAGGGGTAAATGAGCAGTTCTTC
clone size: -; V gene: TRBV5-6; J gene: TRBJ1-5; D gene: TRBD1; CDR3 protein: CASSVPGTGLEPQHF; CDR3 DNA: TGTGCCAGCAGCGTACCAGGGACAGGGCTTGAGCCCCAGCATTTT
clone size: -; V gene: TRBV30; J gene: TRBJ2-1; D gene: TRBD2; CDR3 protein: CAWRGGEAPEQFF; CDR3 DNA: TGTGCCTGGAGGGGGGGGGAGGCCCCTGAGCAGTTCTTC
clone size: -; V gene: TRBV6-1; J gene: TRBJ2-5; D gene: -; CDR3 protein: CASSQPGLMFEQYF; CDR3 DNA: TGTGCCAGCAGCCAACCGGGACTTATGTTTGAGCAGTACTTC
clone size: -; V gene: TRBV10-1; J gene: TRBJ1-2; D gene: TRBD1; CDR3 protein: CARLQGSGYTF; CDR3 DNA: TGCGCCAGACTACAGGGGAGTGGCTACACCTTC
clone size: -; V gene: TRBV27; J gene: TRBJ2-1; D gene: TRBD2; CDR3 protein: CASSSPGLAGGPTYNEQFF; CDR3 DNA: TGTGCCAGCAGTTCCCCGGGACTAGCGGGAGGGCCCACCTACAATGAGCAGTTCTTC
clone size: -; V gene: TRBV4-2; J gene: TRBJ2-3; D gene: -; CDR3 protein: CASSQGRDSTDTQYF; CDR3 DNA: TGTGCCAGCAGCCAAGGGCGGGATAGCACAGATACGCAGTATTTT
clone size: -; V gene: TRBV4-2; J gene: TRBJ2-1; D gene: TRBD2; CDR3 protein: CASSQVSGSSYNEQFF; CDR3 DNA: TGTGCCAGCAGCCAAGTTAGCGGGAGCTCCTACAATGAGCAGTTCTTC
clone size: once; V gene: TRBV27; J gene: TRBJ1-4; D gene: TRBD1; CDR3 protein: CASKPTGGNEKLFF; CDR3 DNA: TGTGCCAGCAAACCCACAGGGGGCAATGAAAAACTGTTTTTT
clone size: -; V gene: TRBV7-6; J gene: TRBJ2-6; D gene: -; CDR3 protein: CASSLVLGVGANVLTF; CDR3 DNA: TGTGCCAGCAGCTTAGTGTTAGGGGTTGGGGCCAACGTCCTGACTTTC
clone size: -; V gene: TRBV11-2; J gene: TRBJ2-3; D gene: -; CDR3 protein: CASSPSNRFRFTDTQYF; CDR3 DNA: TGTGCCAGCAGCCCCTCAAACAGGTTTAGGTTCACAGATACGCAGTATTTT
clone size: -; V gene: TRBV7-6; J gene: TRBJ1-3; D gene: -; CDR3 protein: CASSLEIGQPGGNTIYF; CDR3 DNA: TGTGCCAGCAGCTTAGAAATTGGACAGCCGGGGGGAAACACCATATATTTT
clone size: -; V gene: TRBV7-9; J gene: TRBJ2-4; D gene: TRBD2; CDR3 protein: CASSLAGGENIQYF; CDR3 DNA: TGTGCCAGCAGCTTAGCGGGGGGGGAAAACATTCAGTACTTC
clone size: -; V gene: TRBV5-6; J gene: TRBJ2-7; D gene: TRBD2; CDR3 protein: CASTIRTSASYEQYF; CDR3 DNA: TGTGCCAGCACCATTAGGACTAGCGCTTCCTACGAGCAGTACTTC
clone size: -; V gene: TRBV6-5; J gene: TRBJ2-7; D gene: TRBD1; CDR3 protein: CATTRQGSLLQYF; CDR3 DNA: TGTGCCACTACACGACAGGGGTCTCTCCTGCAGTACTTC
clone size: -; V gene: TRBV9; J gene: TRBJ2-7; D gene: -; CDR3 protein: CASSPQGLSYEQYF; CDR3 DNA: TGTGCCAGCAGCCCGCAGGGGCTCTCCTACGAGCAGTACTTC
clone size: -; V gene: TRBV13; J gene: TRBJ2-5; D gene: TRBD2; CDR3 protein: CASSPPASGGAQYF; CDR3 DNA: TGTGCCAGCAGCCCCCCGGCTAGCGGAGGGGCCCAGTACTTC